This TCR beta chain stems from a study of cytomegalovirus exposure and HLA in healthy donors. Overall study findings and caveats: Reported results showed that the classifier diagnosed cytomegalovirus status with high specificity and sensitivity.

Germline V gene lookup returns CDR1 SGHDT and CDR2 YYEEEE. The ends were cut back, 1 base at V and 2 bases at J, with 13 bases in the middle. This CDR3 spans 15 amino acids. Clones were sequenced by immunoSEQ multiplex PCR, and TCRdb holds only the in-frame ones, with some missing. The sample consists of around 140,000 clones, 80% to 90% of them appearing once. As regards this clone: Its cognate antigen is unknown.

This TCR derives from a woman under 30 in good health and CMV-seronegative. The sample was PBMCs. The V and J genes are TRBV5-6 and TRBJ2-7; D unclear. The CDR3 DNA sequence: TGTGCCAGCAGCTTGTACACCTCCCTTACCTACGAGCAGTACTTC. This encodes CASSLYTSLTYEQYF.